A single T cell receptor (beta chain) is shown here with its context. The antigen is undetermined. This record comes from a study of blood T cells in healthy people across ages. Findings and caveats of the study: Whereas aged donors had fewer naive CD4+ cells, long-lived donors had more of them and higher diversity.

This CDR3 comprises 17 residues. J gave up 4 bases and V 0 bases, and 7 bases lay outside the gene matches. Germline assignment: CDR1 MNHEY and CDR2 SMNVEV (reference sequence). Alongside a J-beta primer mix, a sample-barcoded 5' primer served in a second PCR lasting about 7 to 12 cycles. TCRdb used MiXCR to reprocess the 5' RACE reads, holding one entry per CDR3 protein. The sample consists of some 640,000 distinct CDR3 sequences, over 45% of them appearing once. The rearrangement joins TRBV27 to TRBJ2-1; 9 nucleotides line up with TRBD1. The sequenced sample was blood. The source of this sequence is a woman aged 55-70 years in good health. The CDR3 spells CASSLSGTGWGYNEQFF. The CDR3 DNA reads TGTGCCAGCAGTTTATCAGGGACAGGGTGGGGGTACAATGAGCAGTTCTTC.